This record covers a single T cell receptor (beta chain). As yet, its antigen is unknown. This sample is drawn from a study of cytomegalovirus exposure and HLA in healthy donors. Whole-study findings and limits: Some TCR beta chains (more than 150 of them) were listed as cytomegalovirus-associated.

Germline V lookup: CDR1 SGHTA, CDR2 FQGTGA. V was trimmed by 1 base and J by 0 bases, leaving 11 bases between them. This CDR3 region has 16 residues. Clones were read by immunoSEQ multiplex PCR, and TCRdb kept only the in-frame ones, dropping some. The sample includes a few hundred thousand clones, around 86% seen only once; the top ten take roughly 0.83%. This clonotype was obtained from a woman between 18 and 29 years old in good health and CMV-seronegative. This rearrangement joins TRBV7-3 to TRBJ2-3; D ambiguous. Sequencing was carried out using PBMCs. The DNA of the CDR3 is TGTGCCAGCAGCTTAAGTGGAGCGCGAAGCACAGATACGCAGTATTTT. Amino acids: CASSLSGARSTDTQYF.